There are many counts of the clone carrying this T cell receptor beta chain. Its target is unknown. TCRdb independently ran MiXCR on the 5' RACE reads; one entry per CDR3 protein. The table records under 45,000 distinct CDR3 sequences, roughly 2.5% of them present only once. The data belong to a study of neurological immune-mediated disorders. Study-wide findings and caveats: Expansion of TCR clones was greatest in HTLV-1-associated myelopathy and smallest in multiple sclerosis, where it fell below that of healthy controls.

The sequencing input was PBMCs. This receptor was identified in a man aged 45-65 years with multiple sclerosis.

The CDR3 DNA reads as TGTGCCAGCAGCTCAATCAGGGGCGAGGGCACTGAAGCTTTCTTT. This codes for CASSSIRGEGTEAFF. V gene TRBV4-2 combines with J gene TRBJ1-1, with D possibly matching TRBD1 (6 bases). The V gene's germline CDR1 is LGHNA and CDR2 YNFKEQ. The CDR3 length is 15 residues. The V gene lost 5 bases and the J gene lost 4 bases, with 17 bases spanning the gap.